Presented here are 25 T cell receptor beta chains from one specimen sequenced in a study of T cells expressing NK-cell markers. Each CDR3 protein gets one entry in TCRdb, which reprocessed the 5' RACE reads and gives no DNA. Found here are some 460,000 distinct CDR3 sequences; the top ten clones hold almost 1.5%. The sequencing sample was made of blood T cells: a sorted CD56 or NKG2C T cell subset, CD4+ or CD8+ T cells, or bulk PBMC T cells (not recorded which). All receptors derive from a woman aged 45-59 years in good health.

The chain combines TRBV5-1 with TRBJ2-5; TCRdb names TRBD1, which stays unverified in the absence of DNA. CDR3 length: 14 amino acids. Germline loops: CDR1 SGHRS, CDR2 YFSETQ. CDR3 loop: CASSPGGAGETQYF.

The V call is TRBV20-1, the J call TRBJ2-5; absent DNA, TCRdb's TRBD2 call cannot be checked. The germline gives CDR1 DFQATT, CDR2 SNEGSKA (reference sequence). CDR3 length: 16 amino acids. Here the CDR3 reads CSAGGRRAGGKKTQYF.

This rearrangement joins TRBV14 to TRBJ2-5; the D call of TRBD1 rests on TCRdb alone, since no DNA is present to check it. This CDR3 region has 11 residues. The germline CDR1 and CDR2 sequences are SGHDN and FVKESK. This CDR3 reads CASSQRGTQYF.

V and J are TRBV6-6 and TRBJ2-2. The CDR3 loop spans 14 amino acids. Germline CDR1 MNHNY, CDR2 SVGAGI (reference sequence). The CDR3 spells CASSWSGNTGELFF.

This chain connects TRBV5-1 to TRBJ1-2; the TRBD1 assignment by TCRdb is unverifiable without DNA. This CDR3 region has 15 residues. Germline CDR1 SGHRS, CDR2 YFSETQ. CDR3 in amino acids: CASSLTGISPGGYTF.

The gene calls are TRBV6-5 and TRBJ2-3; the TRBD1 assignment by TCRdb is unverifiable without DNA. This CDR3 comprises 17 residues. Per the germline V gene, CDR1 is MNHEY and CDR2 is SVGAGI. CDR3 sequence reads: CASSLIGRGQPTDTQYF.

V is TRBV19 and J is TRBJ1-4; the D call from TCRdb, TRBD1, cannot be confirmed without DNA. CDR1 and CDR2 from the germline V gene are LNHDA and SQIVND (reference sequence). This CDR3 has 15 residues. The CDR3 region is CASSIAGVSGEKLFF. The full variable domain, with the rest looked up from reference TRBV19 and TRBJ1-4, is DGGITQSPKYLFRKEGQNVTLSCEQNLNHDAMYWYRQDPGQGLRLIYYSQIVNDFQKGDIAEGYSVSREKKESFPLTVTSAQKNPTAFYLCASSIAGVSGEKLFFGSGTQLSVL.

The gene calls are TRBV5-1 and TRBJ1-4; TCRdb designates TRBD1, a call that cannot be tested without DNA. Germline CDR1 reads SGHRS; CDR2 reads YFSETQ. This CDR3 spans 14 amino acids. The CDR3 reads CASSLVTGGEKLFF.

The V gene is TRBV2, the J gene TRBJ2-7; TCRdb proposes TRBD2, but this gene call is untestable without DNA. Germline loops: CDR1 SNHLY, CDR2 FYNNEI. The CDR3 loop spans 16 amino acids. CDR3 region: CASSDPSSGSSYEQYF.

The CDR3 protein is CASSLRRLAVYNEQFF. The chain carries TRBV11-2 and TRBJ2-1; TCRdb proposes TRBD2, but this gene call is untestable without DNA. This CDR3 comprises 16 residues. CDR1 is SGHAT, CDR2 FQNNGV, per germline.

The chain combines TRBV13 with TRBJ2-7; the D call from TCRdb, TRBD1, cannot be confirmed without DNA. Germline lookup yields CDR1 PRHDT and CDR2 FYEKMQ (reference sequence). The CDR3 runs 16 residues. The chain's CDR3 is CASSPTGTRKVYEQYF. Looking up the rest from reference TRBV13 and TRBJ2-7 gives the full variable domain: AAGVIQSPRHLIKEKRETATLKCYPIPRHDTVYWYQQGPGQDPQFLISFYEKMQSDKGSIPDRFSAQQFSDYHSELNMSSLELGDSALYFCASSPTGTRKVYEQYFGPGTRLTVT.

This rearrangement joins TRBV12-3 or TRBV12-4 to TRBJ2-3. This CDR3 is built from 12 residues. CDR3 region: CASRTMGDTQYF.

This chain uses TRBV7-2 with TRBJ1-2; without DNA, the TCRdb call of TRBD1 cannot be checked. The germline CDR1 and CDR2 sequences are SGHTA and FQGNSA. The CDR3 totals 14 residues. The CDR3 region is CASSLGTGVHGYTF.

The V gene is TRBV11-2, the J gene TRBJ1-2; the D call from TCRdb, TRBD1, cannot be confirmed without DNA. Germline CDR1 and CDR2: SGHAT and FQNNGV. The CDR3 sequence is 16 residues long. CDR3 protein: CASSRTGGGFQGGYTF.

V is TRBV29-1 and J is TRBJ2-3; absent DNA, TCRdb's TRBD1 call cannot be checked. The CDR3 is made up of 13 amino acids. Per germline, CDR1 SQVTM and CDR2 ANQGSEA. The CDR3 here is CSVPRTGRDTQYF.

The genes are TRBV6-5 and TRBJ2-3; TCRdb selects TRBD2, and the lack of DNA leaves this call unchecked. In germline, CDR1 is MNHEY, CDR2 SVGAGI. This CDR3 has 16 residues. CDR3 in amino acids: CASRITSGRAPDTQYF.

The CDR3 sequence: CSVEDLSLAGEQFF. The chain employs TRBV29-1 and TRBJ2-1; TCRdb outputs TRBD2, but without DNA this stays unchecked. Looked up from germline, CDR1 is SQVTM and CDR2 is ANQGSEA. This CDR3 is 14 amino acids long.

This chain joins TRBV12-3 or TRBV12-4 and TRBJ2-7. The CDR3 runs 12 residues. The CDR3 sequence is CASSLQIYEQYF.

V usage is TRBV7-8 and J usage is TRBJ1-1; no DNA is available, so the TRBD1 call from TCRdb remains unchecked. This CDR3 has 15 residues. Germline V gene lookup returns CDR1 SGHVS and CDR2 FQNEAQ. CDR3 sequence: CASSLIGTRNTEAFF.

This chain joins TRBV12-3 or TRBV12-4 and TRBJ2-3. The CDR3 loop spans 14 amino acids. The CDR3 reads CASSSRRTTDTQYF.

The V call is TRBV2, the J call TRBJ1-4; checking the TCRdb D call of TRBD1 is not possible without DNA. The germline V gene has CDR1 SNHLY and CDR2 FYNNEI. This CDR3 region has 15 residues. CDR3 in amino acids: CASSEDRTTNEKLFF.

The rearrangement joins TRBV29-1 to TRBJ2-1; TCRdb's D gene call, TRBD1, goes unchecked for lack of DNA. CDR1 is SQVTM, CDR2 ANQGSEA, per germline. There are 16 residues in the CDR3. The chain's CDR3 is CSALAPGQGPYNEQFF.

This rearrangement joins TRBV7-9 to TRBJ2-5; checking the TCRdb D call of TRBD1 is not possible without DNA. CDR3 length equals 13 residues. Germline V gene data show CDR1 as SEHNR and CDR2 as FQNEAQ (reference sequence). CDR3: CASSLNTGETQYF.

V gene TRBV6-5 combines with J gene TRBJ2-5. Germline V CDR1 and CDR2: MNHEY, SVGAGI. The CDR3 runs 15 residues. The CDR3 spells CASSYSSAGQETQYF.

The chain is built from TRBV7-8 and TRBJ2-3. Germline lookup yields CDR1 SGHVS and CDR2 FQNEAQ. CDR3 size: 16 residues. This CDR3 reads CASSLVGHTTTDTQYF.